This T cell receptor (beta chain) came from a study of T cell responses to AZD1222 COVID-19 vaccine. Regarding the study as a whole: Baseline seropositivity occurred in only a handful of AZD1222 recipients. There were vaccine-associated CD4 TCRs across spike, dominant at 160-218 and 743-854.

The CDR3 totals 15 residues. The germline V and J ends were trimmed by 2 bases and 7 bases, with 15 bases remaining between them. From germline, CDR1 is SGHTA and CDR2 FQGNSA. The method was immunoSEQ multiplex PCR; TCRdb's version includes in-frame clones alone and lacks a portion of them. The sample has tens of thousands of clones, about nine tenths seen once; the top ten hold over 4%. As to this clone: Its target is not known.

The chain combines TRBV7-2 with TRBJ1-5; possibly TRBD1 for D (5 bases). Specimen: peripheral blood, collected 28 days after the second AZD1222 dose. The receptor's source is an adult who received the AZD1222 COVID-19 vaccine. CDR3 loop: CASSLLAQGGQPQHF. The CDR3 DNA reads as TGTGCCAGCAGCTTACTAGCGCAGGGAGGGCAGCCCCAGCATTTT.